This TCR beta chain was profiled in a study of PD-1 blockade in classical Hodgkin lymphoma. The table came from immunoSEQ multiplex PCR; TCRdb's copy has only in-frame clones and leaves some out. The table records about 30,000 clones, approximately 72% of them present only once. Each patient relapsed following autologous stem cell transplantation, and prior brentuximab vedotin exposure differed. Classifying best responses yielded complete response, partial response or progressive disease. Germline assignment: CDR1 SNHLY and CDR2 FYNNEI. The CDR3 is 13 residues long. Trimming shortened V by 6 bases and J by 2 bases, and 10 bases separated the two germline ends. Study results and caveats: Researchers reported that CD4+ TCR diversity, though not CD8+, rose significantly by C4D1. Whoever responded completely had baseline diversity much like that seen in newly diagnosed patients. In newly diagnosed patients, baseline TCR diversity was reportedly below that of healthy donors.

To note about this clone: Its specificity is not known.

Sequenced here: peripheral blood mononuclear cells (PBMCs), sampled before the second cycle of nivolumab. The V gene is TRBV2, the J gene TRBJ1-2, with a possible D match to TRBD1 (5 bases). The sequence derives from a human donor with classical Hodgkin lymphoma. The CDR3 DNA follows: TGTGCCAGCAGCGGGGACGGGAACTATGGCTACACCTTC. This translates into CASSGDGNYGYTF.